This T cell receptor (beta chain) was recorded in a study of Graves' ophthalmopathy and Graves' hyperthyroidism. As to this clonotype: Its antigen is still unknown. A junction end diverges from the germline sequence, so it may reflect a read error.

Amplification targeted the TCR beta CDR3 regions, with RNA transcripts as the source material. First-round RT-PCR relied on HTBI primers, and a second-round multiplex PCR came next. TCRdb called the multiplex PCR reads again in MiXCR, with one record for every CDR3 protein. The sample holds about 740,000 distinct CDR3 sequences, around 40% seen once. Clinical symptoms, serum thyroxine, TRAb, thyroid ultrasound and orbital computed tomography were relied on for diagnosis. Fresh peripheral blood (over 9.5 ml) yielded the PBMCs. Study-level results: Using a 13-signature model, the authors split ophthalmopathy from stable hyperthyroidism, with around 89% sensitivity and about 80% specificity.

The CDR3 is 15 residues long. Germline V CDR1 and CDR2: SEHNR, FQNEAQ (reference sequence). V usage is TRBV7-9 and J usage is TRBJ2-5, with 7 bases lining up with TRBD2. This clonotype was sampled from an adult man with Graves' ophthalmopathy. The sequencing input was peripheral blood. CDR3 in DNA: TGCGCCAGCAGCTTGTACGGGGGGACGGTAGAGACCCAGTACTTC. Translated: CASSLYGGTVETQYF.